The 26 T cell receptor beta chains in this list originate from one sample, sequenced in a study of OX40 agonist ivuxolimab in advanced cancers. Only in-frame clones appear in the TCRdb table, and some are missing; sequencing was by immunoSEQ multiplex PCR. Here the sample spans around 80,000 clones, more than 90% being singletons. The source was CD4+ or CD8+ T cells sorted from blood, collected in a trial of the OX40 agonist ivuxolimab. These receptor sequences come from an adult with an advanced solid tumor such as melanoma, head and neck, liver or kidney cancer.

The rearrangement links TRBV6-1 to TRBJ1-2; 8 bases fit TRBD1. V shed 3 bases and J 3 bases; nucleotides not matched to a gene: 9. Germline V gives CDR1 MNHNS, CDR2 SASEGT. The CDR3 sequence is 16 residues long. Written as DNA, the CDR3 is TGTGCCAGCAGTGATTCCTCCACAGGGGGTCACTATGGCTACACCTTC. Protein sequence: CASSDSSTGGHYGYTF.

This rearrangement joins TRBV9 to TRBJ2-7; TRBD2 agrees at 7 bases. Losses at the gene ends were 0 bases for V and 4 bases for J; bases not matched to a gene: 13. This CDR3 is built from 17 residues. Germline assignment: CDR1 SGDLS and CDR2 YYNGEE. The CDR3 DNA reads as TGTGCCAGCAGCGTAGACCCAACGGGGGGATTGAAGTACGAGCAGTACTTC. Protein product: CASSVDPTGGLKYEQYF.

The chain uses TRBV7-9 and TRBJ2-7; 7 bases are shared with TRBD1. Germline-derived CDR1 and CDR2 are SEHNR and FQNEAQ (reference sequence). V lost 5 bases, J lost 5 bases, and 12 bases stayed unmatched. This CDR3 is 15 amino acids long. The CDR3 spells CASSKDRAPSNEQYF. CDR3 nucleotides: TGTGCCAGCAGCAAAGACAGGGCCCCTAGCAACGAGCAGTACTTC.

The chain couples TRBV2 to TRBJ2-1; D gene uncertain. V was clipped by 5 bases and J by 5 bases, with 7 bases between them. The germline V gene encodes CDR1 SNHLY and CDR2 FYNNEI. The length of the CDR3 is 12 residues. The CDR3: CASSQDNNEQFF. The DNA for the CDR3 is TGTGCCAGCAGTCAGGATAACAATGAGCAGTTCTTC.

The table lists this clone with a few counts. V and J are TRBV20-1 and TRBJ2-5; no definite D call. This CDR3 has 10 residues. Germline CDR1 reads DFQATT; CDR2 reads SNEGSKA (reference sequence). The germline V and J ends were trimmed by 5 bases and 2 bases, with 3 bases remaining between them. The CDR3, as DNA: TGCAGTGCTCAACAAGAGACCCAGTACTTC. Encoded protein: CSAQQETQYF.

This chain connects TRBV19 to TRBJ2-7, with 9 positions matching TRBD1. V trimming: 0 bases; J trimming: 5 bases; junction bases outside the gene matches: 11. The CDR3 contains 17 residues. Germline V CDR1 and CDR2: LNHDA, SQIVND (reference sequence). CDR3 in amino acids: CASSIDSQGQGKNEQYF. The CDR3 DNA follows: TGTGCCAGTAGTATAGACAGTCAAGGACAGGGGAAGAACGAGCAGTACTTC.

CDR3 residues: CASSFEADYYEQYF. CDR3 DNA sequence: TGTGCCAGCAGCTTTGAAGCTGACTACTACGAGCAGTACTTC. This rearrangement joins TRBV7-6 to TRBJ2-7; possibly TRBD2 for D (5 bases). The germline V gene encodes CDR1 SGHVS and CDR2 FNYEAQ. V dropped 3 bases and J dropped 3 bases, with 12 bases sitting between them. CDR3 length equals 14 residues.

V is TRBV10-3 and J is TRBJ2-5, with 10 positions matching TRBD2. The ends lost 8 bases at V and 4 bases at J; junction bases unmatched: 4. The germline gives CDR1 ENHRY, CDR2 SYGVKD. This CDR3 has 13 residues. CDR3: CAIGLAGVETQYF. In DNA form, the CDR3 reads TGTGCCATCGGTCTAGCGGGAGTAGAGACCCAGTACTTC.

The rearrangement joins TRBV13 to TRBJ2-5, with 12 bases lining up with TRBD1. V was clipped by 5 bases and J by 7 bases; unmatched bases: 8. This CDR3 contains 15 residues. In germline, CDR1 is PRHDT, CDR2 FYEKMQ (reference sequence). In DNA form, the CDR3 reads TGTGCCAGCAGCGCCCGGGACAGGGGGCAGGGGACCCAGTACTTC. This translates into CASSARDRGQGTQYF.

This chain joins TRBV27 and TRBJ2-7; D perhaps matches TRBD2 (5 bases). Germline CDR1 reads MNHEY; CDR2 reads SMNVEV (reference sequence). This CDR3 is 13 amino acids long. V was cut by 6 bases and J by 2 bases, with 11 bases left in between. CDR3 nucleotide sequence: TGTGCCAGCAGGGGTAGCGCGGCCTACGAGCAGTACTTC. This encodes CASRGSAAYEQYF.

The rearrangement uses TRBV9 and TRBJ2-3; TRBD1 matches 11 bases. CDR1 is SGDLS and CDR2 is YYNGEE in the germline V gene. CDR3 length: 17 amino acids. The V and J ends lost 0 bases and 2 bases, in that order; junction bases with no gene match: 5. The CDR3 DNA reads as TGTGCCAGCAGCGTAGGGTTCGGACAGGGGGCCACAGATACGCAGTATTTT. This encodes CASSVGFGQGATDTQYF.

The chain joins TRBV6-1 to TRBJ2-5, with 8 nucleotides matching TRBD1. With 2 bases clipped from V and 5 bases from J, the junction kept 10 bases outside the gene matches. The CDR3 is 16 amino acids. The germline gives CDR1 MNHNS, CDR2 SASEGT. In DNA form, the CDR3 reads TGTGCCAGCAGTGAACTCGGACAGGGTTTCTGGGAGACCCAGTACTTC. As protein: CASSELGQGFWETQYF.

The J gene is TRBJ2-1, the V gene TRBV7-2, with a possible D match to TRBD2 (5 bases). Germline lookup yields CDR1 SGHTA and CDR2 FQGNSA. Trimming removed 3 bases from V and 0 bases from J, with 9 bases in between. The CDR3 totals 15 residues. Here the CDR3 DNA reads TGTGCCAGCAGCTTGGACTTCAGCTCCTACAATGAGCAGTTCTTC. Encoded protein: CASSLDFSSYNEQFF.

The rearrangement links TRBV5-4 to TRBJ1-6; no clear D. The CDR3 consists of 16 residues. Germline V gives CDR1 SGHNT, CDR2 YYREEE (reference sequence). V lost 2 bases, J lost 0 bases, and 9 bases lay in between. CDR3 loop: CASSFLGSSYNSPLHF. The CDR3 DNA reads TGTGCCAGCAGCTTTTTGGGGAGCTCCTATAATTCACCCCTCCACTTT.

V is TRBV30 and J is TRBJ2-5; 9 bases are a match to TRBD1. This CDR3 spans 16 amino acids. Per the germline V gene, CDR1 is GTSNPN and CDR2 is SVGIG (reference sequence). V shed 0 bases and J 5 bases; nucleotides not matched to a gene: 10. The DNA for the CDR3 is TGTGCCTGGAGTGTAGGGGGAACAGGGGGCTGGGAGACCCAGTACTTC. Translating it yields CAWSVGGTGGWETQYF.

The chain carries TRBV11-2 and TRBJ1-1; no reliable D call. The CDR3 is made up of 13 amino acids. CDR1 and CDR2 from the germline V gene are SGHAT and FQNNGV. The V end lost 2 bases, the J end lost 1 base, and 5 bases lay between the germline ends. CDR3: CASSLMTNTEAFF. In DNA, the CDR3 is TGTGCCAGCAGCTTAATGACGAACACTGAAGCTTTCTTT.

The chain joins TRBV7-9 to TRBJ2-1, with D unclear. V shed 1 base and J shed 0 bases, with 7 bases lying between them. CDR1 and CDR2 from the germline V gene are SEHNR and FQNEAQ (reference sequence). The CDR3 is 15 amino acids. The CDR3 nucleotides read TGTGCCAGCAGCTTAGAAGGATCCTCCTACAATGAGCAGTTCTTC. It encodes CASSLEGSSYNEQFF.

This chain links TRBV7-8 with TRBJ2-3; D uncertain. V lost 3 bases and J 4 bases, leaving 11 bases between the germline ends. The CDR3 sequence is 14 residues long. Per the germline V gene, CDR1 is SGHVS and CDR2 is FQNEAQ. The DNA for the CDR3 is TGTGCCAGCAGCTTGTTTCAAGTGGCAGATACGCAGTATTTT. Protein product: CASSLFQVADTQYF.

This sequence joins TRBV2 and TRBJ2-1; 12 bases align to TRBD2. V was pared by 6 bases and J by 0 bases, with 12 bases of the junction left unmatched. The germline V gene encodes CDR1 SNHLY and CDR2 FYNNEI. The CDR3 totals 19 residues. CDR3 nucleotide sequence: TGTGCCAGCAGGGGGGGACTAGCGGGCGGGACTAGCTCCTACAATGAGCAGTTCTTC. Amino acid sequence: CASRGGLAGGTSSYNEQFF.

The CDR3 here is CASSPLGEQATGQAFF. DNA of the CDR3: TGTGCCAGCAGCCCCCTGGGGGAACAAGCCACAGGACAAGCTTTCTTT. The chain joins TRBV7-6 to TRBJ1-1, with D perhaps TRBD1 (5 bases). V dropped 5 bases and J dropped 9 bases, with 25 bases sitting between them. This CDR3 region has 16 residues. Germline values: CDR1 SGHVS, CDR2 FNYEAQ. The full variable domain, rest sourced from reference TRBV7-6 and TRBJ1-1, is GAGVSQSPRYKVTKRGQDVALRCDPISGHVSLYWYRQALGQGPEFLTYFNYEAQQDKSGLPNDRFSAERPEGSISTLTIQRTEQRDSAMYRCASSPLGEQATGQAFFGQGTRLTVV.

This clone has only a few counts. Other DNA sequences in this specimen translate into the identical CDR3. The V gene is TRBV19, the J gene TRBJ2-6; D call uncertain. The CDR3 runs to 13 residues. CDR1 and CDR2 from the germline V gene are LNHDA and SQIVND (reference sequence). Trimming cost V 6 bases and J 4 bases, with 7 bases left between them. The CDR3 here is CASSQSGANVLTF. CDR3 DNA: TGTGCCAGTAGCCAATCCGGGGCCAACGTCCTGACTTTC.

This chain links TRBV5-4 with TRBJ2-7; TRBD2 matches at 11 bases. The CDR3 has 16 amino acids. After removal of 3 bases from V and 3 bases from J, the junction contained 8 bases not matched to a gene. The V gene's germline CDR1 is SGHNT and CDR2 YYREEE (reference sequence). DNA of the CDR3: TGTGCCAGCAGCTCTAACCTAGCGGGGGGATTCTACGAGCAGTACTTC. Translated, it gives CASSSNLAGGFYEQYF. The variable domain in full, completed from reference TRBV5-4 and TRBJ2-7, reads ETGVTQSPTHLIKTRGQQVTLRCSSQSGHNTVSWYQQALGQGPQFIFQYYREEENGRGNFPPRFSGLQFPNYSSELNVNALELDDSALYLCASSSNLAGGFYEQYFGPGTRLTVT.

J is TRBJ2-2 and V is TRBV7-2; 11 nucleotides line up with TRBD1. This CDR3 has 16 residues. Germline V gene data show CDR1 as SGHTA and CDR2 as FQGNSA. The junction had 5 bases not matched to a gene; V was cut back by 1 base and J by 7 bases. The CDR3 sequence: CASSLEDRGPDGELFF. CDR3 nucleotides: TGTGCCAGCAGCTTAGAGGACAGGGGGCCCGACGGGGAGCTGTTTTTT.

This chain uses TRBV18 with TRBJ2-5, with 9 bases matching TRBD1. The CDR3 loop spans 15 amino acids. Trimming removed 0 bases from V and 3 bases from J; junction bases left unmatched: 2. Germline V CDR1 and CDR2: KGHSH, LQKENI. The CDR3 DNA reads TGTGCCAGCTCACCACCAAGGACAGGGGAAGAGACCCAGTACTTC. Residues: CASSPPRTGEETQYF.

This clone showed up just once. The chain carries TRBV7-9 and TRBJ1-5, with D unresolved. Trimming left V 0 bases short and J 11 bases short, with 8 bases between. The CDR3 covers 12 residues. Germline loops: CDR1 SEHNR, CDR2 FQNEAQ (reference sequence). Here the CDR3 DNA reads TGTGCCAGCAGCTTAGCACTGGAGACCCAGCATTTT. Its translation: CASSLALETQHF.

The V and J genes are TRBV11-3 and TRBJ1-4, with 7 bases matching TRBD1. Losses at the gene ends were 5 bases for V and 3 bases for J; bases not matched to a gene: 9. There are 16 residues in the CDR3. Looked up from germline, CDR1 is SGHNT and CDR2 is YENEEA. The CDR3: CASSPSQGQPNEKLFF. The CDR3 region has the DNA TGTGCCAGCAGCCCCAGCCAGGGACAGCCTAATGAAAAACTGTTTTTT.